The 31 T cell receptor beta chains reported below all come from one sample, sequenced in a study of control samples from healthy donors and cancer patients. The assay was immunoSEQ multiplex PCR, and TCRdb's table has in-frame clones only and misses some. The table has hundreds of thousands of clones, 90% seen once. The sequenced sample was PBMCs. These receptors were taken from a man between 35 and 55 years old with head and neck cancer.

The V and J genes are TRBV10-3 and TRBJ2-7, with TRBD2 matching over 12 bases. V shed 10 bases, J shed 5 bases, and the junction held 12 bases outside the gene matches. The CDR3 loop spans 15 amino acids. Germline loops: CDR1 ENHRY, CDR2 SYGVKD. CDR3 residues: CATSGLAGYQDEQYF. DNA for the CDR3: TGTGCCACCTCCGGACTAGCGGGATACCAAGACGAGCAGTACTTC.

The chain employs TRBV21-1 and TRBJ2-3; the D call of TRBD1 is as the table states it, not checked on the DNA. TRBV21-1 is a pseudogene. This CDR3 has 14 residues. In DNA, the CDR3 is TGTGCCAGCAATGGACAGGGGCGCACAGATACGCAGTATTTT. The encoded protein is CASNGQGRTDTQYF.

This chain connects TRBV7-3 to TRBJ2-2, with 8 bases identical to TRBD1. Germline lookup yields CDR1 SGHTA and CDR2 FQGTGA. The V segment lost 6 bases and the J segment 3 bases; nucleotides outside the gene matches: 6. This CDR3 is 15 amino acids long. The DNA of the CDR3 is TGTGCCAGCAGGGGAGTGACAGGGGACACCGGGGAGCTGTTTTTT. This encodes CASRGVTGDTGELFF.

The CDR3 sequence is CASSSPGQSVSGRETQYF. CDR3 sequence (DNA): TGTGCCAGCAGTTCCCCGGGACAGAGTGTCAGTGGTCGCGAGACCCAGTACTTC. The chain couples TRBV27 to TRBJ2-5; 7 nucleotides align to TRBD1. Germline loops: CDR1 MNHEY, CDR2 SMNVEV (reference sequence). The CDR3 is 18 residues long. The junction had 19 bases not matched to a gene; V was cut back by 4 bases and J by 5 bases.

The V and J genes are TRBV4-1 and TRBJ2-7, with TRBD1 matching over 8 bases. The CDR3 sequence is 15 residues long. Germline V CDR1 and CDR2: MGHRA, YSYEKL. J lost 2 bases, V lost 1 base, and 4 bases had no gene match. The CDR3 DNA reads TGCGCCAGCAGCCAAGCCCCGGGACAGGCCTACGAGCAGTACTTC. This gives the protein CASSQAPGQAYEQYF.

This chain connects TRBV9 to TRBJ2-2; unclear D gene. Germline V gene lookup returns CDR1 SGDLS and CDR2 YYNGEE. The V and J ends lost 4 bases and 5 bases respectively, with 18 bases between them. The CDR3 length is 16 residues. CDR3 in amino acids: CASSILAYPGTGELFF. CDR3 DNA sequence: TGTGCCAGCAGCATCTTAGCCTACCCCGGAACCGGGGAGCTGTTTTTT.

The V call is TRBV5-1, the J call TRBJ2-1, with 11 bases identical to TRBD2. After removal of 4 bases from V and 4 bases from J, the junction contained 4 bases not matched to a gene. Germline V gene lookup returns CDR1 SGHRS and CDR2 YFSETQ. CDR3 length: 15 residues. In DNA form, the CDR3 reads TGCGCCAGCAGCATGGGACTAGCGGTTTACAATGAGCAGTTCTTC. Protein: CASSMGLAVYNEQFF.

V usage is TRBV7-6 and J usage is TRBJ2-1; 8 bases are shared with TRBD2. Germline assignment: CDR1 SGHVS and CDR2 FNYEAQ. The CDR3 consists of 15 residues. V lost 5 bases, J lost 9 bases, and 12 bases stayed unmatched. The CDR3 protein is CASSTSGRGGGEQFF. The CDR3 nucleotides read TGTGCCAGCAGCACCTCAGGCCGGGGGGGCGGTGAGCAGTTCTTC.

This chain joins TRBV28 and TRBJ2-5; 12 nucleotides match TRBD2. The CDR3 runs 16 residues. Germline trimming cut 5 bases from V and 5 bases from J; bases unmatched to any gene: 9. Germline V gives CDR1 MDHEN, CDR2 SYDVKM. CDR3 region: CASSTVLGLAGETQYF. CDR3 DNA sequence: TGTGCCAGCAGTACCGTACTGGGACTAGCGGGTGAGACCCAGTACTTC. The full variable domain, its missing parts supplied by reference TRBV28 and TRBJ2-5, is DVKVTQSSRYLVKRTGEKVFLECVQDMDHENMFWYRQDPGLGLRLIYFSYDVKMKEKGDIPEGYSVSREKKERFSLILESASTNQTSMYLCASSTVLGLAGETQYFGPGTRLLVL.

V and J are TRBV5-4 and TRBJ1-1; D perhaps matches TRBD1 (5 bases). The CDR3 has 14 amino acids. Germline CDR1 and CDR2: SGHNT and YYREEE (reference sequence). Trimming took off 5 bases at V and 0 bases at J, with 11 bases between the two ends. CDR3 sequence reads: CASSRDRMNTEAFF. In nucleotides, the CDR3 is TGTGCCAGCAGTCGAGACAGAATGAACACTGAAGCTTTCTTT.

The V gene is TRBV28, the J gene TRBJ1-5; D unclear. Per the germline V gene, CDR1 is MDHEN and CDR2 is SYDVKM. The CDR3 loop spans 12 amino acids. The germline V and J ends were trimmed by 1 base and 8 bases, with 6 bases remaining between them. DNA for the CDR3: TGTGCCAGCAGTTTATTTCGAGAGCCCCAGCATTTT. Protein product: CASSLFREPQHF.

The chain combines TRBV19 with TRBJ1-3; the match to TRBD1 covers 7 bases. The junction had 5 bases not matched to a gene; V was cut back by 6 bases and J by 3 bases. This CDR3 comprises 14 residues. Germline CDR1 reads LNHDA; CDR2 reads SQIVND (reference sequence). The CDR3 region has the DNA TGTGCCAGTAGGGAGACAGGGCATGGAAACACCATATATTTT. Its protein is CASRETGHGNTIYF.

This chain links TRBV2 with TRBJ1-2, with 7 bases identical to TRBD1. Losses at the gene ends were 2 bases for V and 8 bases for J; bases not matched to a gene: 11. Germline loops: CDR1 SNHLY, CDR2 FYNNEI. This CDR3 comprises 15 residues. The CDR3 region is CASSEQGRQGSGYTF. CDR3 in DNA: TGTGCCAGCAGTGAACAGGGCCGACAGGGATCCGGCTACACCTTC.

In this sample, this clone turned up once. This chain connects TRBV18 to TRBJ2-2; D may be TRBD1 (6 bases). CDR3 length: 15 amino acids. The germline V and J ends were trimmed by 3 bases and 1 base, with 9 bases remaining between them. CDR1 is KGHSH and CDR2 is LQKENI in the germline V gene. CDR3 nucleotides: TGTGCCAGCTCACCGTCGACAGGGAACACCGGGGAGCTGTTTTTT. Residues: CASSPSTGNTGELFF. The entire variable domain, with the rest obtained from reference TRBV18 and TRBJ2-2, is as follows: NAGVMQNPRHLVRRRGQEARLRCSPMKGHSHVYWYRQLPEEGLKFMVYLQKENIIDESGMPKERFSAEFPKEGPSILRIQQVVRGDSAAYFCASSPSTGNTGELFFGEGSRLTVL.

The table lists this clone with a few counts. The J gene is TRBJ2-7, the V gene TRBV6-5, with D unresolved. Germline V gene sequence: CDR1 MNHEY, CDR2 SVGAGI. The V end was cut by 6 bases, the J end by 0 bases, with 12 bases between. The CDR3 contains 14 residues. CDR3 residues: CASSPRFSSYEQYF. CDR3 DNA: TGTGCCAGCAGCCCCAGGTTTAGCTCCTACGAGCAGTACTTC.

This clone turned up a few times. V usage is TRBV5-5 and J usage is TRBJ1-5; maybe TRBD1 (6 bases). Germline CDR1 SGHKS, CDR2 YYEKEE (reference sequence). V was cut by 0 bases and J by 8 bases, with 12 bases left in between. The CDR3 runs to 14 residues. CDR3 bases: TGTGCCAGCAGCTTGGCGACAGGCCGGGAGCCCCAGCATTTT. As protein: CASSLATGREPQHF.

CDR3 sequence (DNA): TGTGCCAGCAGTGAAGAGGGAAAAGTGGGCAATCAGCCCCAGCATTTT. Its protein is CASSEEGKVGNQPQHF. The chain carries TRBV2 and TRBJ1-5; D gene unclear. Looked up from germline, CDR1 is SNHLY and CDR2 is FYNNEI. The CDR3 spans 16 residues. Trimming pared 1 base from V and 2 bases from J, leaving 12 bases between. Variable domain in full (rest from reference TRBV2 and TRBJ1-5): EPEVTQTPSHQVTQMGQEVILRCVPISNHLYFYWYRQILGQKVEFLVSFYNNEISEKSEIFDDQFSVERPDGSNFTLKIRSTKLEDSAMYFCASSEEGKVGNQPQHFGDGTRLSIL.

CDR3 sequence reads: CASSSLSGMNTEAFF. CDR3 bases: TGTGCCAGCAGCTCATTATCCGGTATGAACACTGAAGCTTTCTTT. The chain recombines TRBV2 with TRBJ1-1; D gene unclear. The CDR3 contains 15 residues. V lost 6 bases to trimming and J lost 0 bases, with 14 bases between them. Germline V lookup: CDR1 SNHLY, CDR2 FYNNEI.

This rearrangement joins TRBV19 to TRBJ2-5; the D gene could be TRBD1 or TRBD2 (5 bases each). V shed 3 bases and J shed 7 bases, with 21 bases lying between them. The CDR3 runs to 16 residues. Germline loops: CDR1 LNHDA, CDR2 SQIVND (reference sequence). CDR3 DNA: TGTGCCAGTAGTATCAATCCGGGACCTGTCTTGGGGACCCAGTACTTC. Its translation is CASSINPGPVLGTQYF.

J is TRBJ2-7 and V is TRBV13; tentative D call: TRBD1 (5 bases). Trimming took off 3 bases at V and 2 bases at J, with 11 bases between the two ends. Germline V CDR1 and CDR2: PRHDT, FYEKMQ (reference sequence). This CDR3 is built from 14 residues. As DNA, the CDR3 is TGTGCCAGCAGCTTGGGGCCTACTACCTACGAGCAGTACTTC. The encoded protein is CASSLGPTTYEQYF.

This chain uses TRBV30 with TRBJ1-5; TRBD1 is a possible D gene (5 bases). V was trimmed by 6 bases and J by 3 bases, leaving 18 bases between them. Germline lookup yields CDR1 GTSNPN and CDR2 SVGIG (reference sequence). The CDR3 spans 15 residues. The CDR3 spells CACRGTNPYNQPQHF. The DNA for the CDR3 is TGTGCCTGCCGTGGGACGAATCCTTACAATCAGCCCCAGCATTTT. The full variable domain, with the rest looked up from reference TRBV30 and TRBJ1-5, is SQTIHQWPATLVQPVGSPLSLECTVEGTSNPNLYWYRQAAGRGLQLLFYSVGIGQISSEVPQNLSASRPQDRQFILSSKKLLLSDSGFYLCACRGTNPYNQPQHFGDGTRLSIL.

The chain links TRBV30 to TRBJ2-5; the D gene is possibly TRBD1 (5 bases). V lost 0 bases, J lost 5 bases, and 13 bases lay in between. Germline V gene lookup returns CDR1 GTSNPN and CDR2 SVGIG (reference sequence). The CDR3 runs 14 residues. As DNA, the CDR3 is TGTGCCTGGAGTGTACCTAAGGGGTTCGAGACCCAGTACTTC. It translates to CAWSVPKGFETQYF.

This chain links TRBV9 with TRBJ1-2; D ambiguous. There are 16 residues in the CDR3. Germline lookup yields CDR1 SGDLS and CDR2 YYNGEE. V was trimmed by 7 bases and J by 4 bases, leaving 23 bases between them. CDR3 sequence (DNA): TGTGCCAGCGAGGGCCCCGGGGAGGGATTCGGCTATGGCTACACCTTC. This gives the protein CASEGPGEGFGYGYTF.

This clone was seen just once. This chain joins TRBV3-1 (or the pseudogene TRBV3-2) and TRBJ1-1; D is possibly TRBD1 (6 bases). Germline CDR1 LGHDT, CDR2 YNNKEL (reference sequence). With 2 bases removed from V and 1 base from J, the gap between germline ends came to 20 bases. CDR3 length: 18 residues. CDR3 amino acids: CASSQKKGVTVSNTEAFF. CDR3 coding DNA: TGTGCCAGCAGCCAAAAAAAGGGGGTTACGGTATCGAACACTGAAGCTTTCTTT.

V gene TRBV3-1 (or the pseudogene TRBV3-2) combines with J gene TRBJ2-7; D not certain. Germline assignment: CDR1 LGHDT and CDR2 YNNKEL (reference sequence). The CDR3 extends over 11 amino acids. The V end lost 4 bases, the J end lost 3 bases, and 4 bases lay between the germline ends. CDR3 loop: CASSRNYEQYF. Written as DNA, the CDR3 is TGTGCCAGCAGCCGGAACTACGAGCAGTACTTC.

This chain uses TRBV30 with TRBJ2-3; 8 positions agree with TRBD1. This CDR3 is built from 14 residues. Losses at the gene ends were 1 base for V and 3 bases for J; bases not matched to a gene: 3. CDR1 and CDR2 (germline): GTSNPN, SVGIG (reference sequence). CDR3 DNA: TGTGCCTGGAGTGAGACAGGGGTAACAGATACGCAGTATTTT. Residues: CAWSETGVTDTQYF.

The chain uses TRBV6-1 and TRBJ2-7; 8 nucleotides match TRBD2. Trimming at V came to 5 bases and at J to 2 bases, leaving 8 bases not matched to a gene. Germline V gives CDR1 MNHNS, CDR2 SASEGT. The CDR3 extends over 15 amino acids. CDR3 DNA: TGTGCCAGCAGTTCCGCGGGAGGAGGAACCTACGAGCAGTACTTC. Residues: CASSSAGGGTYEQYF.

CDR3 nucleotides: TGTGCCAGCAGTCCTCACCTCAGCTACGAGCAGTACTTC. It translates to CASSPHLSYEQYF. The gene calls are TRBV6-5 and TRBJ2-7; D is unclear. V lost 5 bases to trimming and J lost 3 bases, with 11 bases between them. CDR3 length: 13 residues. Germline V gene data show CDR1 as MNHEY and CDR2 as SVGAGI.

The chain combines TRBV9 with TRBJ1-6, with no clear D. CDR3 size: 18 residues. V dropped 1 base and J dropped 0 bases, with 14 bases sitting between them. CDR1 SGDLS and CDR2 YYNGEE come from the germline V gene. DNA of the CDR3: TGTGCCAGCAGCGTAAGTACGGGAGCGGGCTCCTATAATTCACCCCTCCACTTT. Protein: CASSVSTGAGSYNSPLHF.

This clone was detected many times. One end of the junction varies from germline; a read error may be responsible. The CDR3 loop reads CASSPGTGAGELFF. CDR3 DNA sequence: TGTGCTAGCAGCCCTGGGACTGGGGCCGGGGAGCTGTTTTTT. This chain uses TRBV7-7 with TRBJ2-2; perhaps TRBD2 as D (6 bases). Germline V gene sequence: CDR1 SSHAT, CDR2 FNYEAQ (reference sequence). This CDR3 is built from 14 residues.

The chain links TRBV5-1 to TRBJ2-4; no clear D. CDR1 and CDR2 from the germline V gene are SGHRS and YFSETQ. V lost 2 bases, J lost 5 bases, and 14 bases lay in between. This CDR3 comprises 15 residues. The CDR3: CASSLSIPKENIQYF. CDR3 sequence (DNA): TGCGCCAGCAGCTTAAGCATCCCAAAGGAAAACATTCAGTACTTC. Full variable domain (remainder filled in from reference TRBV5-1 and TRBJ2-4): KAGVTQTPRYLIKTRGQQVTLSCSPISGHRSVSWYQQTPGQGLQFLFEYFSETQRNKGNFPGRFSGRQFSNSRSEMNVSTLELGDSALYLCASSLSIPKENIQYFGAGTRLSVL.